The source of this T cell receptor beta chain is a study of blood T cell repertoires in COVID-19. Study in general: Samples came from the United States, Italy and Spain, spanning acute and convalescent COVID-19. T cells, B-cell-depleted T cells, or PBMCs provided the cDNA or gDNA that served as material.

In the original processing: Counts of nucleated cells, estimated from reference gene primer amplification, were obtained. Assay used: immunoSEQ multiplex PCR; TCRdb lists only in-frame clones, some missing. V, J and clone size are taken as reported in that table, and D and trimming were inferred from the DNA itself. The table shows about 52,000 clones, with about 90% occurring only once. CDR1 and CDR2 (germline): SGHDT, YYEEEE. V lost 3 bases, J lost 6 bases, and 7 bases stayed unmatched. The CDR3 is 16 amino acids. Source material: peripheral blood. The chain links TRBV5-6 to TRBJ2-1; 12 nucleotides align to TRBD2. The sequence came from a human donor in a cohort sampled during active COVID-19. CDR3 in DNA: TGTGCCAGCAGCTCCGGACTAGCGGGATCAGGCAATGAGCAGTTCTTC. This codes for CASSSGLAGSGNEQFF.